Listed below are T cell receptor beta chains from one sample, sequenced in a study of blood T cell repertoires in COVID-19. The assay was immunoSEQ multiplex PCR, and TCRdb's table has in-frame clones only and misses some. The data contain under 300,000 clones, under 90% of them singletons. The sample consisted of peripheral blood. The source of these receptors is a woman aged 45-59 years who had recovered from COVID-19. CDR3s include the opening cysteine and the closing phenylalanine or tryptophan. Each record gives: J gene, D gene, V gene, clone size, CDR3 DNA, CDR3 protein. A D gene is named only where the DNA matches it firmly. Where a row states a size, it is once, few, many or the class of an expanded clone; other rows omit it.

TRBJ1-2 | NA | TRBV28 | NA | TGTGCCAGTTTATCCGGGTCTCTGGAAGGCTACACCTTC | CASLSGSLEGYTF
TRBJ1-3 | NA | TRBV19 | NA | TGTGCCAGTACGGCAGGGTCTGGAAACACCATATATTTT | CASTAGSGNTIYF
TRBJ1-5 | NA | TRBV19 | NA | TGTGCCAGTCAAGGACAGATGGGCCATCAGCCCCAGCATTTT | CASQGQMGHQPQHF
TRBJ1-4 | NA | TRBV19 | NA | TGTGCCAGTAGGGGGGGGAATGAAAAACTGTTTTTT | CASRGGNEKLFF
TRBJ2-7 | TRBD1 | TRBV4-3 | NA | TGCGCCAGCAGCCCCTGGACAGGGCAGACCTACGAGCAGTACTTC | CASSPWTGQTYEQYF
TRBJ2-7 | NA | TRBV21-1 | NA | TGTGCCAGCAGCAAAGCGCGGTTAAGAAACGAGCAGTACTTC | CASSKARLRNEQYF
TRBJ1-6 | TRBD1 | TRBV6-1 | NA | TGTGCCAGCAGTGAAAACAGGGGGGATCATTCACCCCTCCACTTT | CASSENRGDHSPLHF
TRBJ1-1 | NA | TRBV18 | NA | TGTGCCAGCTCACCACCCTCGGGGGGCACTGAAGCTTTCTTT | CASSPPSGGTEAFF
TRBJ1-4 | TRBD1 | TRBV5-1 | few | TGCGCCAGCAGCCAAGGGACAGGGGTTAATGAAAAACTGTTTTTT | CASSQGTGVNEKLFF
TRBJ1-4 | NA | TRBV30 | NA | TGTGCCTGGAGTGCCCCAGGGGAAGCTGAAAAACTGTTTTTT | CAWSAPGEAEKLFF
TRBJ2-6 | NA | TRBV7-3 | many | TGTGCCAGCAGCTTAGGCCCGCAGTCTGGGGCCAACGTCCTGACTTTC | CASSLGPQSGANVLTF
TRBJ2-7 | NA | TRBV5-6 | NA | TGTGCCAGCAGCTTGTCTTTTAGCGGTACTTTTTACGAGCAGTACTTC | CASSLSFSGTFYEQYF
TRBJ2-7 | TRBD2 | TRBV9 | NA | TGTGCCAGCAGCGTAGTGGCGGGGGGATACGAGCAGTACTTC | CASSVVAGGYEQYF